The 18 T cell receptor beta chains presented below share a single source sample, sequenced in a study of tumour-infiltrating T cells in Burkitt lymphoma. The method was immunoSEQ multiplex PCR; TCRdb's version includes in-frame clones alone and lacks a portion of them. Among roughly 15,000 clones listed, approximately 28% were seen once. Material: tumor tissue. The receptors derive from a human donor with diffuse large B-cell lymphoma.

The chain couples TRBV30 to TRBJ1-5; the D is unclear. V was trimmed by 3 bases and J by 0 bases, leaving 12 bases between them. Germline assignment: CDR1 GTSNPN and CDR2 SVGIG (reference sequence). The CDR3 has 15 residues. The CDR3 DNA is TGTGCCTGGAGCAGAGGCCTCTATAGCAATCAGCCCCAGCATTTT. Encoded protein: CAWSRGLYSNQPQHF.

The V call is TRBV5-4, the J call TRBJ2-5; the D is unclear. This CDR3 contains 15 residues. Germline CDR1 and CDR2: SGHNT and YYREEE (reference sequence). V was clipped by 0 bases and J by 1 base, with 10 bases between them. The chain's CDR3 is CASSLAGGSQETQYF. The CDR3 coding sequence is TGTGCCAGCAGCTTGGCCGGTGGCAGCCAAGAGACCCAGTACTTC. The full variable domain, completed using reference TRBV5-4 and TRBJ2-5, is ETGVTQSPTHLIKTRGQQVTLRCSSQSGHNTVSWYQQALGQGPQFIFQYYREEENGRGNFPPRFSGLQFPNYSSELNVNALELDDSALYLCASSLAGGSQETQYFGPGTRLLVL.

The chain joins TRBV7-2 to TRBJ1-1, with 9 positions matching TRBD1. The germline V gene has CDR1 SGHTA and CDR2 FQGNSA. The CDR3 contains 14 residues. V lost 4 bases and J lost 5; bases outside the gene matches: 5. CDR3 sequence: CASSWMGQGTEAFF. As DNA, the CDR3 is TGTGCCAGCAGCTGGATGGGACAGGGAACTGAAGCTTTCTTT.

V gene TRBV29-1 combines with J gene TRBJ2-1; TRBD2 is a possible D gene (6 bases). The CDR3 is 14 amino acids. CDR1 and CDR2 (germline): SQVTM, ANQGSEA. V was shortened by 2 bases and J by 5 bases, with 13 bases between the two germline ends. CDR3 region: CSVERRLAHNEQFF. The CDR3 nucleotides are TGCAGCGTTGAACGTCGTCTAGCGCACAATGAGCAGTTCTTC.

V is TRBV14 and J is TRBJ1-1, with D unclear. The CDR3 contains 11 residues. V was cut by 1 base and J by 7 bases, with 4 bases left in between. CDR1 SGHDN and CDR2 FVKESK come from the germline V gene. The CDR3 nucleotides read TGTGCCAGCAGCCAAGGGGGTGAAGCTTTCTTT. Amino acids: CASSQGGEAFF.

The chain is built from TRBV18 and TRBJ2-3; D might be TRBD1 (6 bases). Between the trimmed V and J ends, which lost 5 bases and 0 bases, there was a span of 12 bases. Looked up from germline, CDR1 is KGHSH and CDR2 is LQKENI. There are 15 residues in the CDR3. CDR3 nucleotides: TGTGCCAGCTCAGGACAGAGCCCTAGCACAGATACGCAGTATTTT. Translated: CASSGQSPSTDTQYF.

The J gene is TRBJ1-1, the V gene TRBV29-1, with 11 bases matching TRBD1. The CDR3 has 13 residues. V shed 6 bases, J shed 4 bases, and the junction held 4 bases outside the gene matches. Per germline, CDR1 SQVTM and CDR2 ANQGSEA. The CDR3 sequence is CSVRDRGGTEAFF. CDR3 DNA sequence: TGCAGCGTCCGGGACAGGGGGGGCACTGAAGCTTTCTTT.

There are a few counts of this clone. The gene calls are TRBV5-4 and TRBJ2-4; 10 nucleotides line up with TRBD1. Germline loops: CDR1 SGHNT, CDR2 YYREEE (reference sequence). This CDR3 is built from 18 residues. The V and J ends lost 3 bases and 0 bases, in that order; junction bases with no gene match: 9. Here the CDR3 reads CASSSEKDRGLAKNIQYF. The DNA for the CDR3 is TGTGCCAGCAGCTCGGAGAAAGACAGGGGGCTAGCCAAAAACATTCAGTACTTC.

This clone is labeled as large (0.1 to 1%). This chain links TRBV14 with TRBJ2-7; 8 bases fit TRBD2. Trimming cost V 3 bases and J 4 bases; bases outside gene matches: 5. Germline V CDR1 and CDR2: SGHDN, FVKESK. The CDR3 loop spans 14 amino acids. The CDR3 DNA reads TGTGCCAGCAGCCACCATAGCGGGAAGTACGAGCAGTACTTC. This encodes CASSHHSGKYEQYF. Supplemented by reference TRBV14 and TRBJ2-7, the full variable domain reads EAGVTQFPSHSVIEKGQTVTLRCDPISGHDNLYWYRRVMGKEIKFLLHFVKESKQDESGMPNNRFLAERTGGTYSTLKVQPAELEDSGVYFCASSHHSGKYEQYFGPGTRLTVT.

CDR3 residues: CASKPGQGISMNTEAFF. The CDR3 coding sequence is TGCGCCAGCAAACCGGGACAGGGGATTTCTATGAACACTGAAGCTTTCTTT. The gene calls are TRBV10-2 and TRBJ1-1; 10 nucleotides match TRBD1. There are 17 residues in the CDR3. CDR1 is WSHSY, CDR2 SAAADI, per germline. The V segment lost 7 bases and the J segment 0 bases; nucleotides outside the gene matches: 11.

The rearrangement links TRBV9 to TRBJ2-2, with D possibly being TRBD1 (6 bases). There are 16 residues in the CDR3. V was cut by 0 bases and J by 3 bases, with 12 bases left in between. Germline values: CDR1 SGDLS, CDR2 YYNGEE. CDR3 region: CASSVANRADTGELFF. CDR3 DNA sequence: TGTGCCAGCAGCGTAGCTAACAGGGCGGACACCGGGGAGCTGTTTTTT.

The V call is TRBV2, the J call TRBJ1-5; D remains unclear. The ends were cut back, 5 bases at V and 2 bases at J, with 7 bases in the middle. Germline V gives CDR1 SNHLY, CDR2 FYNNEI. The length of the CDR3 is 13 residues. This chain's CDR3 is CASSSEGNQPQHF. The DNA for the CDR3 is TGTGCCAGCAGTTCTGAGGGCAATCAGCCCCAGCATTTT.

In its sample, this clone ranks as medium-sized (0.01 to 0.1%). The chain joins TRBV27 to TRBJ2-5; unclear D gene. Germline-derived CDR1 and CDR2 are MNHEY and SMNVEV (reference sequence). With 6 bases removed from V and 1 base from J, the gap between germline ends came to 6 bases. CDR3 size: 12 residues. CDR3 protein: CASRGIQETQYF. The CDR3 DNA follows: TGTGCCAGCAGGGGCATCCAAGAGACCCAGTACTTC.

The chain couples TRBV4-1 to TRBJ1-1; D remains unclear. Trimming left V 1 base short and J 3 bases short, with 9 bases between. The CDR3 has 14 amino acids. Germline CDR1 is MGHRA and CDR2 is YSYEKL. The CDR3 DNA sequence: TGCGCCAGCAGCCAAGCCCTCGGGTACACTGAAGCTTTCTTT. This sequence encodes CASSQALGYTEAFF.

This clone was counted between two and nine times. The chain recombines TRBV5-1 with TRBJ2-7, with TRBD1 matching 7 bases. Germline-derived CDR1 and CDR2 are SGHRS and YFSETQ. CDR3 length: 16 amino acids. After removal of 0 bases from V and 0 bases from J, the junction contained 6 bases not matched to a gene. The CDR3: CASSLGGRDSSYEQYF. The CDR3 DNA follows: TGCGCCAGCAGCTTGGGGGGCCGGGACAGCTCCTACGAGCAGTACTTC.

The chain is built from TRBV29-1 and TRBJ1-2; D is undetermined. Germline V gene sequence: CDR1 SQVTM, CDR2 ANQGSEA. V was cut by 7 bases and J by 2 bases, with 8 bases left in between. The CDR3 contains 11 residues. In DNA form, the CDR3 reads TGCAGCGCCGATTACAACTATGGCTACACCTTC. Its protein product is CSADYNYGYTF.

The V call is TRBV6-1, the J call TRBJ1-1; D is uncertain. V was shortened by 5 bases and J by 0 bases, with 7 bases between the two germline ends. Germline V gene sequence: CDR1 MNHNS, CDR2 SASEGT. The CDR3 extends over 13 amino acids. CDR3 DNA: TGTGCCAGCAGTCAGATACTGAACACTGAAGCTTTCTTT. Encoded protein: CASSQILNTEAFF.

The V gene is TRBV9, the J gene TRBJ2-7, with unresolved D. Germline V gene lookup returns CDR1 SGDLS and CDR2 YYNGEE. Deletions cut 0 bases from V and 5 bases from J, with 15 bases between. The length of the CDR3 is 15 residues. In DNA, the CDR3 is TGTGCCAGCAGCGTAGGGAGTGGGCTTCCCCACGAGCAGTACTTC. It is translated as CASSVGSGLPHEQYF.